Listed below are T cell receptor beta chains from one sample, sequenced in a study of blood T cell repertoires in COVID-19. Clones were read by immunoSEQ multiplex PCR, and TCRdb kept only the in-frame ones, dropping some. The profile shows 70,000 to 90,000 clones, roughly 82% of them singletons. The source material was peripheral blood. Receptors were obtained from an elderly woman with acute or convalescent COVID-19. Both conserved end residues are trimmed from each CDR3.

j_call: TRBJ2-1
v_call: TRBV11-2
cdr3_length: 14
cdr3_aa: ASSLLGLAGEGEQF

j_call: TRBJ1-3
v_call: TRBV3-1/TRBV3-2
cdr3_length: 13
cdr3_aa: ASSPSTGSGNTIY

j_call: TRBJ1-1
v_call: TRBV5-6
cdr3_length: 14
cdr3_aa: ASSWTGLTSNTEAF

j_call: TRBJ2-2
v_call: TRBV11-3
cdr3_length: 11
cdr3_aa: ASRPPGTGELF

j_call: TRBJ2-2
v_call: TRBV9
cdr3_length: 13
cdr3_aa: ASSILAGGTGELF

j_call: TRBJ2-5
v_call: TRBV5-1
cdr3_length: 9
cdr3_aa: ASSSQETQY

j_call: TRBJ2-1
v_call: TRBV6-4
cdr3_length: 13
cdr3_aa: ASSDVTGGVLEQF

j_call: TRBJ1-1
v_call: TRBV19
cdr3_length: 12
cdr3_aa: ASSDGTLNTEAF

j_call: TRBJ2-3
v_call: TRBV10-3
cdr3_length: 13
cdr3_aa: AISDTGINTDTQY

j_call: TRBJ2-5
v_call: TRBV2
cdr3_length: 13
cdr3_aa: ASRPDRMLQETQY

j_call: TRBJ1-6
v_call: TRBV5-1
cdr3_length: 14
cdr3_aa: ASSLAGQASDSPLH